This T cell receptor (beta chain) is from a study of T cell changes during pregnancy in multiple sclerosis. Profiled with immunoSEQ multiplex PCR; TCRdb holds only in-frame clones, not every one. The sample holds under 35,000 clones; 90% are singletons and the top ten take roughly 0.52%. The germline CDR1 and CDR2 sequences are SEHNR and FQNEAQ (reference sequence). The junction had 4 bases not matched to a gene; V was cut back by 4 bases and J by 4 bases. The CDR3 is 14 amino acids. This chain joins TRBV7-9 and TRBJ2-3; 8 positions agree with TRBD1. The TCR originated in a female donor in good health, enrolled as a control in a pregnancy study. Here the sequenced sample was CD4+ T cells from peripheral blood mononuclear cells, taken in the third trimester of pregnancy. This CDR3 is CASSSDRVADTQYF. The CDR3 nucleotides read TGTGCCAGCAGCTCGGACAGGGTGGCAGATACGCAGTATTTT.